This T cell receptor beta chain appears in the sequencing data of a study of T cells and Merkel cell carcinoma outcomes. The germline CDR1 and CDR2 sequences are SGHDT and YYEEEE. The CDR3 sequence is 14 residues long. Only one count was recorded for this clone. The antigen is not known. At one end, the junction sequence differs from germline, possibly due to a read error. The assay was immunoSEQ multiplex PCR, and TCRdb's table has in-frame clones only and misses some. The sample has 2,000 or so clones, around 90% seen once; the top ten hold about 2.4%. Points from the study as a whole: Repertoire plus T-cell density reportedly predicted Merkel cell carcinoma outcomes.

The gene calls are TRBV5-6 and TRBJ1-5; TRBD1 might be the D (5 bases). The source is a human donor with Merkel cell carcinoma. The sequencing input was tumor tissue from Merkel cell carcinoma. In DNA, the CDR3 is TGTGCCAGCAGCTTGAGGGGAAGCACTCAGCCCCAGCATTTT. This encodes CASSLRGSTQPQHF.